The 6 T cell receptor beta chains listed next were all sequenced from one sample in a study of blood T cells in healthy people across ages. The use of a sample-barcoded 5' primer and a J-beta primer mix characterized a second PCR of about 7 to 12 cycles. Via MiXCR, TCRdb re-called the 5' RACE reads, giving one row per CDR3 protein. The sample contains 850,000 to 950,000 distinct CDR3 sequences, about 28% of which appear only once. The sequenced sample was blood. These receptors were obtained from an elderly woman in good health.

This chain joins TRBV3-1 and TRBJ2-7; 7 bases map to TRBD2. This CDR3 comprises 13 residues. V dropped 4 bases and J dropped 6; count of bases not matched to a gene: 6. The germline V gene encodes CDR1 LGHDT and CDR2 YNNKEL (reference sequence). The CDR3: CASSPFSGGEQYF. CDR3 coding DNA: TGTGCCAGCAGCCCCTTTTCGGGAGGCGAGCAGTACTTC.

This clonotype was observed a few times. The rearrangement joins TRBV3-1 to TRBJ1-2; possible D gene TRBD1, 6 bases. The germline V and J ends were trimmed by 0 bases and 7 bases, with 15 bases remaining between them. CDR1 and CDR2 (germline): LGHDT, YNNKEL (reference sequence). The CDR3 has 15 amino acids. CDR3 amino acids: CASSQERGRGVGYTF. The CDR3, as DNA: TGTGCCAGCAGCCAAGAAAGGGGCAGGGGAGTTGGCTACACCTTC.

This clonotype was seen ten or more times. The chain uses TRBV3-1 and TRBJ1-5; D is ambiguous. From germline, CDR1 is LGHDT and CDR2 YNNKEL (reference sequence). V lost 1 base, J lost 4 bases, and 8 bases lay in between. The CDR3 is 14 residues long. The CDR3 is CASSQGFGNQPQHF. For the CDR3, the DNA is TGTGCCAGCAGCCAAGGATTCGGGAATCAGCCCCAGCATTTT. The full variable domain, completed using reference TRBV3-1 and TRBJ1-5, is DTAVSQTPKYLVTQMGNDKSIKCEQNLGHDTMYWYKQDSKKFLKIMFSYNNKELIINETVPNRFSPKSPDKAHLNLHINSLELGDSAVYFCASSQGFGNQPQHFGDGTRLSIL.

The chain recombines TRBV19 with TRBJ2-5; perhaps TRBD1 as D (5 bases). CDR1 is LNHDA, CDR2 SQIVND, per germline (reference sequence). The V and J ends lost 3 bases and 5 bases respectively, with 13 bases between them. The CDR3 totals 14 residues. CDR3 coding DNA: TGTGCCAGTAGTATCGGTGCAGGGCGGGAGACCCAGTACTTC. Translating it yields CASSIGAGRETQYF.

This clonotype showed up many times. The J gene is TRBJ2-2, the V gene TRBV12-3 or TRBV12-4; D possibly corresponds to TRBD1 (5 bases). The CDR3 totals 13 residues. V gave up 2 bases and J gave up 4 bases, with 5 bases separating them. CDR3 nucleotide sequence: TGTGCCAGCAGTTTAAGGGGCACCGGGGAGCTGTTTTTT. Amino acid sequence: CASSLRGTGELFF.

The CDR3 bases are TGTGCCAGCAGCCCAAGGGCAGGGGGCCTCGGAGGCTACACCTTC. Residues: CASSPRAGGLGGYTF. This chain joins TRBV7-9 and TRBJ1-2; 8 positions agree with TRBD1. The CDR3 is 15 amino acids. After removal of 5 bases from V and 8 bases from J, the junction contained 13 bases not matched to a gene. The germline gives CDR1 SEHNR, CDR2 FQNEAQ (reference sequence).